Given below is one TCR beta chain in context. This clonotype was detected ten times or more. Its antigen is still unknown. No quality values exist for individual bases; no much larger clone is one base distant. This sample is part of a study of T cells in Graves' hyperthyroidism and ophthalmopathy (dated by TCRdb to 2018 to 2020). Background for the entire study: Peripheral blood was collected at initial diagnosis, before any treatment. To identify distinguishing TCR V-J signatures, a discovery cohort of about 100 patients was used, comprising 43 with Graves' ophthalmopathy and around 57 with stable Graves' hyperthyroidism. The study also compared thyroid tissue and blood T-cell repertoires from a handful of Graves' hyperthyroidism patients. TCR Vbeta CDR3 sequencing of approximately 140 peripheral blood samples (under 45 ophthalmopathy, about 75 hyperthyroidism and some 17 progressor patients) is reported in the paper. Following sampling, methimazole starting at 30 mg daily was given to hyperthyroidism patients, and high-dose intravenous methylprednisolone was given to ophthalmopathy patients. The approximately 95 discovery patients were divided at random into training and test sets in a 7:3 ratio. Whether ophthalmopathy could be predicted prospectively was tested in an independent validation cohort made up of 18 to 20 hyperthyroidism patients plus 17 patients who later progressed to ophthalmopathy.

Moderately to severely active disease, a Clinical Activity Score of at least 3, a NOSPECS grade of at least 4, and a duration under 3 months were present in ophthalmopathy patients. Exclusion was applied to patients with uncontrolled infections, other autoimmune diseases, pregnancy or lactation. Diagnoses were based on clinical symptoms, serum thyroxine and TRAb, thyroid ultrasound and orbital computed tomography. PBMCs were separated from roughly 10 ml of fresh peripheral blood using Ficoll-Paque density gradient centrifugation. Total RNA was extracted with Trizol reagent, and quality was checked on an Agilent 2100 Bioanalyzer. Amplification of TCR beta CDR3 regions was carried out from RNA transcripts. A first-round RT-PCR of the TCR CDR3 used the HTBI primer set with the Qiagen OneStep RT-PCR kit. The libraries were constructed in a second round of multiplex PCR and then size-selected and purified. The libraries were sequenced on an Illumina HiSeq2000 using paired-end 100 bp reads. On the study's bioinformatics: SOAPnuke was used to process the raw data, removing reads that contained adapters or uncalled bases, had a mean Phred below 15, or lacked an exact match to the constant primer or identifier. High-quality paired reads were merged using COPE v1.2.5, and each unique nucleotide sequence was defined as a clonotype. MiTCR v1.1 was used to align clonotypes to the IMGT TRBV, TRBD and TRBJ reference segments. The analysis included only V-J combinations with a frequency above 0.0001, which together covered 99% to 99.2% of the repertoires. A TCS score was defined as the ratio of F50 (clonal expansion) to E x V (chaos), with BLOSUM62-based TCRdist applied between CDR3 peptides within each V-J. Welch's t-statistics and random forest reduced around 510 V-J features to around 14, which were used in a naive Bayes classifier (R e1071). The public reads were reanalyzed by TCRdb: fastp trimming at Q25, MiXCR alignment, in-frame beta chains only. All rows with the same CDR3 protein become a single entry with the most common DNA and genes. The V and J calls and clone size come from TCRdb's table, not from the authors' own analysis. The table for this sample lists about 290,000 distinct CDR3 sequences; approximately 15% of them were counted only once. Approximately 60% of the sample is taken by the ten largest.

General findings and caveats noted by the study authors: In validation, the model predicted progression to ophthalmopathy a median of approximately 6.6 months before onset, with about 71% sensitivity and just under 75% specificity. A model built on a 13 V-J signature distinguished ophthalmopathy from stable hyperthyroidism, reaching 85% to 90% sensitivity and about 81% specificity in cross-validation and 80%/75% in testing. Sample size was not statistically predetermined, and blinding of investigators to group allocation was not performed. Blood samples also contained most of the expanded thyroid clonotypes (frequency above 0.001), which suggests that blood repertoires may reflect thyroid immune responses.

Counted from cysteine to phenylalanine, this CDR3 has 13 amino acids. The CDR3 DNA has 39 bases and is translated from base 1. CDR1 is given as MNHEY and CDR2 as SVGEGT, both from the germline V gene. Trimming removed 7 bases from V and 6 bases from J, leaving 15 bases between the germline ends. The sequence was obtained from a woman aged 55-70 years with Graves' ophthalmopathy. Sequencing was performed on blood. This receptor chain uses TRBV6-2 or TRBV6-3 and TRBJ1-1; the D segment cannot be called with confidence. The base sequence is TGTGCCAGCACCACCTGGAGTGACGCTGAAGCTTTCTTT. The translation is CASTTWSDAEAFF.